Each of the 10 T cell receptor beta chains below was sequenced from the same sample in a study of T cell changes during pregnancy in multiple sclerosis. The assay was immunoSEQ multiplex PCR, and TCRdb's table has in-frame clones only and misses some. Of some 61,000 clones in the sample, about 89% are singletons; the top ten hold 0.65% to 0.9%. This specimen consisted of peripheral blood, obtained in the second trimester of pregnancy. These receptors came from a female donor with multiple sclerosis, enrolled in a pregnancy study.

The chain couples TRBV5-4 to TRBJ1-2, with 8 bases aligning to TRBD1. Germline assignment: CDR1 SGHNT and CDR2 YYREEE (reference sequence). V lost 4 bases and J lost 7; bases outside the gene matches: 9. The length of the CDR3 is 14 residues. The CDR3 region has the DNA TGTGCCAGCAGCACGGGACAGGCTTTCCGTGGCTACACCTTC. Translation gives CASSTGQAFRGYTF.

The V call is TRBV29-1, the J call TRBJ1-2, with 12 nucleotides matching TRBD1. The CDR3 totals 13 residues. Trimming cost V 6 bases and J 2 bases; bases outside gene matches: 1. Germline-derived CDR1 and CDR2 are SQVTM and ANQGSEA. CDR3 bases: TGCAGCGTAGGGACAGGGGGCAACTATGGCTACACCTTC. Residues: CSVGTGGNYGYTF.

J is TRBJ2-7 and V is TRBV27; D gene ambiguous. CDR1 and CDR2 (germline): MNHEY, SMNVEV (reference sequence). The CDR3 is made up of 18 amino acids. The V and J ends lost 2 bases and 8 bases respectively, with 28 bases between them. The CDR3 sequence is CASSLTVRQASPQTQQYF. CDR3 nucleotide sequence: TGTGCCAGCAGTTTAACGGTTCGGCAGGCTTCTCCCCAAACCCAGCAGTACTTC.

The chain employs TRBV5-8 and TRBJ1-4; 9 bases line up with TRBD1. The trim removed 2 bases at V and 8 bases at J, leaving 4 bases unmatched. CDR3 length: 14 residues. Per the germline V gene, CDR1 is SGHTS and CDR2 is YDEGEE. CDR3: CASSLGQGNEKLFF. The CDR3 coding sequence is TGTGCCAGCAGCTTAGGACAGGGGAACGAAAAACTGTTTTTT.

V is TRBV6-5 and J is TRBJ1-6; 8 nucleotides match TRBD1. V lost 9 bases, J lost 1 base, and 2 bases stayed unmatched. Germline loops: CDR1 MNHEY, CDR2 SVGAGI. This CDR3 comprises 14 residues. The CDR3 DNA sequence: TGTGCCAGTAGACAGGGGTCCTATAATTCACCCCTCCACTTT. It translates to CASRQGSYNSPLHF.

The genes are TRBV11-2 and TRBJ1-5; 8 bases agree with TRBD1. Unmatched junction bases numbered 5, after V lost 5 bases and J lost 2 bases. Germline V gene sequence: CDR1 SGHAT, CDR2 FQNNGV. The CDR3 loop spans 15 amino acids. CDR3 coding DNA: TGTGCCAGCAGCCCCCCGGGACAGGGCAATCAGCCCCAGCATTTT. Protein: CASSPPGQGNQPQHF.

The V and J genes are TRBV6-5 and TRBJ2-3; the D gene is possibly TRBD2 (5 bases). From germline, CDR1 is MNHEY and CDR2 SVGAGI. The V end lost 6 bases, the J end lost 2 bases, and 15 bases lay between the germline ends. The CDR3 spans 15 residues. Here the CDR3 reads CASSPGRVPTDTQYF. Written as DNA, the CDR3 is TGTGCCAGCAGCCCCGGGCGGGTGCCCACAGATACGCAGTATTTT.

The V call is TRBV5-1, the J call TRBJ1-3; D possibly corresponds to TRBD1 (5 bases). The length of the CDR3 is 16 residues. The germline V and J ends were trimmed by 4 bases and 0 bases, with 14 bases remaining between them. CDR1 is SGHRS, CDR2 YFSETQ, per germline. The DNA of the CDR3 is TGCGCCAGCAGCCCGGAAGACAGTAGCTCTGGAAACACCATATATTTT. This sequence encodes CASSPEDSSSGNTIYF.

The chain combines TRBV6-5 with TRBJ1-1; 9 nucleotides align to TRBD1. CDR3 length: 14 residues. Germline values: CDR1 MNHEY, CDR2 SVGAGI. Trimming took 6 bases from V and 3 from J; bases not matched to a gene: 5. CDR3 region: CASRSTGGYTEAFF. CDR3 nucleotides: TGTGCCAGCAGGTCGACAGGGGGGTACACTGAAGCTTTCTTT.

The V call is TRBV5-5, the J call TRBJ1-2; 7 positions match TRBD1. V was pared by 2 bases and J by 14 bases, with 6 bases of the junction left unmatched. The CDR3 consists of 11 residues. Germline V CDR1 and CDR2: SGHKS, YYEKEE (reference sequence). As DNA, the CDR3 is TGTGCCAGCAGCTTCACAGGGGAGCGGACCTTC. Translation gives CASSFTGERTF.